This record looks at one TCR beta chain sequence and its context. Total RNA was extracted at no less than 6 micrograms per sample. Germline-derived CDR1 and CDR2 are SNHLY and FYNNEI. The CDR3 sequence is 12 residues long. The data stem from a study of blood T cells in healthy people across ages. A second PCR of roughly 7 to 11 cycles used a sample-barcoded 5' primer and a J-beta primer mix. TCRdb independently ran MiXCR on the 5' RACE reads; one entry per CDR3 protein. The sample has 650,000 to 1,000,000 distinct CDR3 sequences, 35% to 60% seen once. The TCR originated in an elderly man in good health. The chain carries TRBV2 and TRBJ2-1, with TRBD2 as a possible D gene (6 bases). TRBJ2-7 explains the end of the DNA better; the J call may be wrong. Sequencing input: blood. CDR3 sequence (DNA): TGTGCCAGCATTAGCGGAGGCTACGAGCAGTACTTC. Amino acid sequence: CASISGGYEQYF.